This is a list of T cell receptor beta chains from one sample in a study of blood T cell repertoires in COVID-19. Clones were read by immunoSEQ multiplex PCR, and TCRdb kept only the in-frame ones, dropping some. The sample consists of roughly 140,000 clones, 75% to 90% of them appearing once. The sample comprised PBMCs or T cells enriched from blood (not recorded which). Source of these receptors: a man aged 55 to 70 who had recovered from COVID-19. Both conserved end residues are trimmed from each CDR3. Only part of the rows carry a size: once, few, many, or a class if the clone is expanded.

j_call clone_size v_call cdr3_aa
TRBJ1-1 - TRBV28 ASKRFEAF
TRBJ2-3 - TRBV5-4 ASSRRAGGSTDTQY
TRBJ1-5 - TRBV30 AWSPDRQPQH
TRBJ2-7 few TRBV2 ASSEVQRGTEQY
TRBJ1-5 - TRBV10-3 AISGGQYSNQPQH
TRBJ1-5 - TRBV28 ASSLSLAGNQPQH
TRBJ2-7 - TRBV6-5 ATTQGYEQY
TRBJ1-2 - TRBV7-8 ASSHPPGTGDYGYT
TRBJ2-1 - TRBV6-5 ASSRGGPSYNEQF
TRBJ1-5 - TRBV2 ASSEARVDQPQH
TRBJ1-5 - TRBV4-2 ASSRTPGEIEFNQPQH
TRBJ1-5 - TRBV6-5 ASRQGEGNQPQH
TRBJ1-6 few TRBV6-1 ASSDRQANSPLH
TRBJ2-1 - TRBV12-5 ASGPGTGGYNEQF
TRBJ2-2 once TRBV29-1 SVEGGTATGELF
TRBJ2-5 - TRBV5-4 ASSLELAAQETQY
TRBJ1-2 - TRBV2 ASSERRNGYT
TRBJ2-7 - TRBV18 ASSPRQGIPYEQY
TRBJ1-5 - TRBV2 ASRRGGALSNQPQH
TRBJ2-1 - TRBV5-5 ASSLKASGGLLNEQF
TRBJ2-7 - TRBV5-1 ASSSPSGTGMSSYEQY
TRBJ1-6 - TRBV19 ASSIGGARGSPLH
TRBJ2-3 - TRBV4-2 ASSQRGTSGGPKY
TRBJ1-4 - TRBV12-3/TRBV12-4 ASSPGARTGLF
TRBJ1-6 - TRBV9 ASSVALNSPLH
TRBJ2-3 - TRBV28 ASSETGRFSDTQY
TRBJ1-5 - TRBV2 ASQRRVNQPQH
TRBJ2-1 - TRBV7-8 ASSLSSSGSYNEQF
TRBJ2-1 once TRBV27 ASSLIVNNEQF
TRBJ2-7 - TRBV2 ASRAQGLAAYEQY
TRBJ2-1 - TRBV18 ASSNLEWVVDEQF
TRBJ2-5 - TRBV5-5 ASSRQIQETQY
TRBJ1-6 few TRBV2 ASSEEQGYSPLH
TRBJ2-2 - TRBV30 AWKISGYTGELF
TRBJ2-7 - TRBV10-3 AIRDGDRGFDEQY
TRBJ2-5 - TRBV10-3 AISLAGGPETQY
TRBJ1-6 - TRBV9 ASSVGLQGGSPLH
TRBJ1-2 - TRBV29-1 SVAPRTGIYGYT